This TCR beta chain was recovered during a study of CD8 T cells in Susac syndrome. Germline V CDR1 and CDR2: MNHEY, SMNVEV (reference sequence). This CDR3 is built from 17 residues. Trimming removed 5 bases from V and 2 bases from J; junction bases left unmatched: 10. Random hexamers were used to reverse transcribe the RNA input (roughly 0.5 to 1 ug). TCRdb reprocessed the immunoSEQ multiplex PCR reads with MiXCR, giving one entry per CDR3 protein. The data contain a few hundred thousand distinct CDR3 sequences, 75% to 90% of them singletons. The receptor was derived from a human donor with multiple sclerosis. V usage is TRBV27 and J usage is TRBJ2-1, with 9 nucleotides matching TRBD2. The sample was CD8+ T cells from PBMCs. CDR3 bases: TGTGCCAGCAGTCCCCTGACGACTAGCGGAGCCTACAATGAGCAGTTCTTC. Protein sequence: CASSPLTTSGAYNEQFF.